A selection of T cell receptor beta chains follows, all from one sample in a study of shared clonotypes between healthy human individuals. The assay was immunoSEQ multiplex PCR, and TCRdb's table has in-frame clones only and misses some. Here the sample spans about 1.1 million clones, 70% to 80% being singletons. Sequenced input: memory CD4+ T cells from PBMCs. The receptors originated from a man aged 18 to 30 in good health. Some clones in this sample may be carry-over from other donors' samples. CDR3s include the opening cysteine and the closing phenylalanine or tryptophan. D genes are given only for firm matches. Only some rows state a clone size, as once, few, many or a class for expanded clones.

d_gene: -
abundance: -
j_gene: TRBJ2-5
v_gene: TRBV19
CDR3aa: CASSIGSIYQETQYF
CDR3nt: TGTGCCAGTAGTATAGGGAGTATCTACCAAGAGACCCAGTACTTC

d_gene: -
abundance: -
j_gene: TRBJ1-2
v_gene: TRBV5-1
CDR3aa: CASSPPLQGLGYTF
CDR3nt: TGCGCCAGCAGCCCTCCCCTACAGGGTTTGGGCTACACCTTC

d_gene: -
abundance: -
j_gene: TRBJ2-3
v_gene: TRBV2
CDR3aa: CASRTGADTQYF
CDR3nt: TGTGCCAGCAGAACCGGGGCAGATACGCAGTATTTT

d_gene: TRBD1
abundance: -
j_gene: TRBJ2-1
v_gene: TRBV18
CDR3aa: CASSPAGTGGAPSEQFF
CDR3nt: TGTGCCAGCTCACCAGCGGGGACAGGGGGCGCCCCCAGTGAGCAGTTCTTC

d_gene: TRBD2
abundance: -
j_gene: TRBJ2-1
v_gene: TRBV9
CDR3aa: CASTVGGSSYNEQFF
CDR3nt: TGTGCCAGCACCGTTGGCGGGAGCTCCTACAATGAGCAGTTCTTC

d_gene: -
abundance: -
j_gene: TRBJ1-3
v_gene: TRBV19
CDR3aa: CASSRGPGYSGNTIYF
CDR3nt: TGTGCCAGTAGTAGGGGTCCGGGATACTCTGGAAACACCATATATTTT

d_gene: -
abundance: -
j_gene: TRBJ1-2
v_gene: TRBV19
CDR3aa: CASSPLRGGLQNYGYTF
CDR3nt: TGTGCCAGTAGTCCTTTGAGGGGGGGCTTGCAGAACTATGGCTACACCTTC

d_gene: -
abundance: -
j_gene: TRBJ1-5
v_gene: TRBV4-1
CDR3aa: CASSQSEGGRPQHF
CDR3nt: TGCGCCAGCAGCCAGTCGGAGGGGGGACGGCCCCAGCATTTT

d_gene: -
abundance: -
j_gene: TRBJ1-3
v_gene: TRBV6-6
CDR3aa: CASRTSGWNAIYF
CDR3nt: TGTGCCAGCAGAACCTCGGGGTGGAATGCCATATATTTT

d_gene: TRBD2
abundance: -
j_gene: TRBJ2-5
v_gene: TRBV28
CDR3aa: CASSLTSGSVWTQYF
CDR3nt: TGTGCCAGCAGTCTGACTAGCGGGAGCGTATGGACCCAGTACTTC

d_gene: -
abundance: -
j_gene: TRBJ2-4
v_gene: TRBV6-6
CDR3aa: CASSYTLRQESIQYF
CDR3nt: TGTGCCAGCAGTTACACCCTCCGACAGGAAAGCATTCAGTACTTC

d_gene: -
abundance: once
j_gene: TRBJ1-2
v_gene: TRBV10-3
CDR3aa: CAISVSGPNYGYTF
CDR3nt: TGTGCCATCAGTGTATCTGGACCTAACTATGGCTACACCTTC

d_gene: TRBD1
abundance: many
j_gene: TRBJ2-7
v_gene: TRBV28
CDR3aa: CASSWGQGYEQYF
CDR3nt: TGTGCCAGCAGTTGGGGACAGGGCTACGAGCAGTACTTC

d_gene: -
abundance: -
j_gene: TRBJ1-5
v_gene: TRBV18
CDR3aa: CASSPDRNQPQHF
CDR3nt: TGTGCCAGCTCACCAGACCGCAATCAGCCCCAGCATTTT

d_gene: -
abundance: -
j_gene: TRBJ2-6
v_gene: TRBV18
CDR3aa: CASSQSGGATANVLTF
CDR3nt: TGTGCCAGCTCCCAGTCGGGCGGAGCCACGGCCAACGTCCTGACTTTC

d_gene: -
abundance: -
j_gene: TRBJ2-1
v_gene: TRBV19
CDR3aa: CASMGWNEQFF
CDR3nt: TGTGCCAGTATGGGGTGGAATGAGCAGTTCTTC

d_gene: TRBD1
abundance: once
j_gene: TRBJ2-1
v_gene: TRBV6-4
CDR3aa: CASSDQGQLNEQFF
CDR3nt: TGTGCCAGCAGTGACCAGGGACAGTTAAATGAGCAGTTCTTC

d_gene: -
abundance: -
j_gene: TRBJ2-1
v_gene: TRBV19
CDR3aa: CASSISPYNEQFF
CDR3nt: TGTGCCAGTAGTATATCCCCATACAATGAGCAGTTCTTC

d_gene: TRBD1
abundance: -
j_gene: TRBJ1-5
v_gene: TRBV27
CDR3aa: CASSSSRQGGQPQHF
CDR3nt: TGTGCCAGCAGTTCCTCTCGACAGGGCGGGCAGCCCCAGCATTTT

d_gene: -
abundance: -
j_gene: TRBJ2-3
v_gene: TRBV6-5
CDR3aa: CAHNCTDTQYF
CDR3nt: TGTGCCCACAACTGCACGGATACGCAGTATTTT

d_gene: TRBD1
abundance: few
j_gene: TRBJ1-1
v_gene: TRBV9
CDR3aa: CASSRQDGTGTTEAFF
CDR3nt: TGTGCCAGCAGCCGACAAGATGGGACAGGGACTACTGAAGCTTTCTTT

d_gene: -
abundance: -
j_gene: TRBJ2-7
v_gene: TRBV28
CDR3aa: CASRFRGSSYEQYF
CDR3nt: TGTGCCAGCAGATTCCGAGGGAGCTCCTACGAGCAGTACTTC

d_gene: -
abundance: -
j_gene: TRBJ1-4
v_gene: TRBV28
CDR3aa: CASSLSAEKLFF
CDR3nt: TGTGCCAGCAGTTTATCCGCCGAAAAACTGTTTTTT

d_gene: TRBD2
abundance: -
j_gene: TRBJ2-1
v_gene: TRBV7-2
CDR3aa: CASSLVRGSDGEQFF
CDR3nt: TGTGCCAGCAGCTTAGTGCGCGGGAGCGACGGTGAGCAGTTCTTC

d_gene: TRBD2
abundance: -
j_gene: TRBJ2-3
v_gene: TRBV7-3
CDR3aa: CASSYPRSAGGFASDTQYF
CDR3nt: TGTGCCAGCAGCTACCCCAGATCTGCGGGAGGGTTTGCGTCAGATACGCAGTATTTT

d_gene: -
abundance: -
j_gene: TRBJ2-7
v_gene: TRBV2
CDR3aa: CASAPVGQGEQYF
CDR3nt: TGTGCCAGCGCTCCGGTGGGGCAGGGCGAGCAGTACTTC

d_gene: -
abundance: -
j_gene: TRBJ1-3
v_gene: TRBV6-6
CDR3aa: CASSYAGTLGNTIYF
CDR3nt: TGTGCCAGCAGTTACGCCGGGACGTTAGGAAACACCATATATTTT

d_gene: TRBD1
abundance: -
j_gene: TRBJ2-5
v_gene: TRBV28
CDR3aa: CASSHTPGQRKETQYF
CDR3nt: TGTGCCAGCAGCCATACCCCGGGACAGAGAAAAGAGACCCAGTACTTC

d_gene: -
abundance: -
j_gene: TRBJ1-6
v_gene: TRBV28
CDR3aa: CASSPPTANSPLHF
CDR3nt: TGTGCCAGCAGTCCACCCACTGCCAATTCACCCCTCCACTTT

d_gene: -
abundance: -
j_gene: TRBJ2-6
v_gene: TRBV5-1
CDR3aa: CASSLGLAGPGANVLTF
CDR3nt: TGCGCCAGCAGCTTGGGACTTGCGGGGCCTGGGGCCAACGTCCTGACTTTC

d_gene: TRBD1
abundance: -
j_gene: TRBJ1-3
v_gene: TRBV28
CDR3aa: CASSSGTGGRGNTIYF
CDR3nt: TGTGCCAGCAGTTCTGGGACAGGGGGCCGTGGAAACACCATATATTTT

d_gene: -
abundance: -
j_gene: TRBJ1-5
v_gene: TRBV7-9
CDR3aa: CASSALTDLNSNQPQHF
CDR3nt: TGTGCCAGCAGCGCACTGACAGACCTCAATAGCAATCAGCCCCAGCATTTT

d_gene: TRBD1
abundance: few
j_gene: TRBJ2-7
v_gene: TRBV29-1
CDR3aa: CSGLGQGGYEQYF
CDR3nt: TGCAGCGGCTTGGGACAGGGGGGTTACGAGCAGTACTTC

d_gene: -
abundance: -
j_gene: TRBJ1-5
v_gene: TRBV6-6
CDR3aa: CASTIGRQGNQPQHF
CDR3nt: TGTGCCAGCACCATAGGGAGACAGGGCAATCAGCCCCAGCATTTT

d_gene: -
abundance: -
j_gene: TRBJ1-2
v_gene: TRBV15
CDR3aa: CATSRGQVDYGYTF
CDR3nt: TGTGCCACCAGCAGAGGACAGGTTGACTATGGCTACACCTTC